This T cell receptor beta chain was captured in a study of blood T cell repertoires in COVID-19. Study information: Specimens from acute and convalescent COVID-19 originated in the United States, Italy and Spain.

CDR1 KGHDR and CDR2 SFDVKD come from the germline V gene. The CDR3 runs to 15 residues. The ends lost 9 bases at V and 4 bases at J; junction bases unmatched: 9. Seattle's cohort entered during active infection and was followed longitudinally. As handled by the study authors: It was from reference gene primer amplification that nucleated cell counts were estimated. The repertoire was sequenced with immunoSEQ multiplex PCR; TCRdb's copy has only in-frame clones and lacks some. V, J and clone size derive from that table, while D and trimming were established from the DNA sequence. The data contain 250,000 to 300,000 clones, around nine tenths of them singletons.

This chain joins TRBV24-1 and TRBJ2-1, with 9 bases lining up with TRBD2. The specimen sequenced was peripheral blood. This clonotype was obtained from a woman aged 70-85 years with COVID-19, enrolled during active disease. DNA of the CDR3: TGTGCCACCGGAATTCTAGCGGGAAGTTACAATGAGCAGTTCTTC. This translates into CATGILAGSYNEQFF.